The TCR beta chain under discussion was sequenced for a study of human T cells and chemical hapten exposure. The CDR3 length is 14 residues. CDR1 is SGHTA and CDR2 is FQGNSA in the germline V gene. TCRdb re-called the RACE reads through MiXCR, storing one row per CDR3 protein. Found here are over 85,000 distinct CDR3 sequences, about 10% of them singletons; the top ten hold around 2.8%. Study-wide points: TCRs at a frequency above 1 in 1000 stayed unchanged with DPC sensitization.

Time point defined: healthy volunteer bleed at 2 weeks. Sequencing started from total RNA isolated from unfractionated whole blood. This clonotype was counted a single time. Its matching antigen is unknown. Just one base apart from a much larger clone, this may be a read error. The receptor was derived from a female donor in good health. Some clones in this sample may be carry-over from other donors' samples. Sequencing was done on a sample of whole blood. The V call is TRBV7-2, the J call TRBJ2-5; D uncertain. Written as DNA, the CDR3 is TGTGCCAGCAGCTTAGACTCCCCCTCCCCCAACCAGGACTTC. Its translation: CASSLDSPSPNQDF. Complete variable domain (other parts from reference TRBV7-2 and TRBJ2-5): GAGVSQSPSNKVTEKGKDVELRCDPISGHTALYWYRQSLGQGLEFLIYFQGNSAPDKSGLPSDRFSAERTGGSVSTLTIQRTQQEDSAVYLCASSLDSPSPNQDFGPGTRLLVL.